Here is one T cell receptor beta chain with its context. The repertoire was sequenced with immunoSEQ multiplex PCR; TCRdb's copy has only in-frame clones and lacks some. This sample has 120,000 to 150,000 clones; roughly 84% occur once, and the top ten carry about 40%. This sample is part of a study of blood T cell repertoires in COVID-19. This CDR3 contains 16 residues. Germline trimming cut 4 bases from V and 1 base from J; bases unmatched to any gene: 7. The germline V gene has CDR1 SGDLS and CDR2 YYNGEE. This TCR came from a human donor in a cohort sampled during active COVID-19. Specimen: peripheral blood. V is TRBV9 and J is TRBJ1-1; 10 bases match TRBD1. CDR3 loop: CASSLGTGVGNTEAFF. For the CDR3, the DNA is TGTGCCAGCAGCTTAGGGACAGGGGTCGGGAACACTGAAGCTTTCTTT.